The 15 T cell receptor beta chains listed next were all sequenced from one sample in a study of beta chain features in type 1 diabetes. Expressed TCRB transcripts were sequenced, since all the RNA that had been isolated was reverse transcribed. Profiled with immunoSEQ multiplex PCR; TCRdb holds only in-frame clones, not every one. The sample lists about 210,000 clones; approximately 10% were seen once. Material for sequencing was central memory CD4+ T cells from blood. The receptors derive from a young man in good health.

The V call is TRBV6-1, the J call TRBJ2-5; a possible D gene is TRBD1 (6 bases). The V gene lost 6 bases and the J gene lost 3 bases, with 17 bases spanning the gap. The CDR3 contains 15 residues. The germline CDR1 and CDR2 sequences are MNHNS and SASEGT. In DNA, the CDR3 is TGTGCCAGCAGCTCTATCCCCGCAGGGGAAGAGACCCAGTACTTC. This codes for CASSSIPAGEETQYF.

This clone appeared a few times. The gene calls are TRBV6-5 and TRBJ2-5, with D uncertain. V was cut by 7 bases and J by 2 bases, with 11 bases left in between. CDR3 size: 13 residues. Looked up from germline, CDR1 is MNHEY and CDR2 is SVGAGI. This CDR3 reads CASTDSTQETQYF. Here the CDR3 DNA reads TGTGCCAGCACTGACTCCACACAAGAGACCCAGTACTTC.

The chain has TRBV2 and TRBJ2-1; D unresolved. Germline-derived CDR1 and CDR2 are SNHLY and FYNNEI. The CDR3 contains 12 residues. The V end was cut by 4 bases, the J end by 9 bases, with 10 bases between. In nucleotides, the CDR3 is TGTGCCAGCAGTGTACGTCTCGGTGAGCAGTTCTTC. Amino acids: CASSVRLGEQFF.

The CDR3 loop is CASSESGRECYEQYF. DNA of the CDR3: TGCGCCAGCAGTGAGTCGGGGCGGGAGTGCTACGAGCAGTACTTC. The V call is TRBV10-1, the J call TRBJ2-7, with 7 bases aligning to TRBD2. Unmatched junction bases numbered 5, after V lost 0 bases and J lost 3 bases. CDR1 and CDR2 (germline): WNHNN, SYGVQD (reference sequence). CDR3 length: 15 residues.

This clone was picked up a small number of times. This chain links TRBV10-3 with TRBJ2-7, with D perhaps TRBD2 (5 bases). Germline V gives CDR1 ENHRY, CDR2 SYGVKD. CDR3 size: 13 residues. V lost 2 bases and J lost 7, with 12 bases in between. CDR3 protein: CAISEGVPGEQYF. The CDR3 DNA reads as TGTGCCATCAGTGAGGGGGTTCCGGGAGAGCAGTACTTC.

The chain is built from TRBV7-2 and TRBJ2-4, with 16 bases that match TRBD2. The CDR3 extends over 19 amino acids. Germline lookup yields CDR1 SGHTA and CDR2 FQGNSA. The V and J ends lost 4 bases and 0 bases, in that order; junction bases with no gene match: 6. In DNA, the CDR3 is TGTGCCAGCAGCTCGGAGGGACTAGCGGGAGGGATAGCCAAAAACATTCAGTACTTC. This gives the protein CASSSEGLAGGIAKNIQYF.

V gene TRBV7-2 combines with J gene TRBJ2-1, with D tentatively TRBD1 (6 bases). V shed 5 bases and J shed 3 bases, with 14 bases lying between them. The germline CDR1 and CDR2 sequences are SGHTA and FQGNSA. The CDR3 runs 15 residues. CDR3 amino acids: CASSGRDTDYNEQFF. The CDR3 coding sequence is TGTGCCAGCAGCGGCCGGGACACGGACTACAATGAGCAGTTCTTC.

The chain carries TRBV5-1 and TRBJ2-7; perhaps D is TRBD1 or TRBD2 (5 bases each). V was trimmed by 4 bases and J by 3 bases, leaving 11 bases between them. This CDR3 has 13 amino acids. The germline V gene encodes CDR1 SGHRS and CDR2 YFSETQ. CDR3 DNA sequence: TGCGCCAGCAGCCGGGACGGGAACTACGAGCAGTACTTC. Amino acid sequence: CASSRDGNYEQYF.

This clone has more than one count but fewer than ten. The likely explanation is a read error, given a far larger clone one base away. The chain combines TRBV30 with TRBJ2-4; the D is unclear. Germline lookup yields CDR1 GTSNPN and CDR2 SVGIG (reference sequence). V was pared by 6 bases and J by 0 bases, with 15 bases between. The CDR3 extends over 15 amino acids. The DNA of the CDR3 is TGTGCCTGTAGGGCGCAGGATCTAGCCAAAAACATTCAGTACTTC. Translating gives CACRAQDLAKNIQYF.

This chain uses TRBV5-5 with TRBJ2-1; D unresolved. The CDR3 loop spans 11 amino acids. The V gene lost 4 bases and the J gene lost 10 bases, with 9 bases spanning the gap. Germline loops: CDR1 SGHKS, CDR2 YYEKEE (reference sequence). This chain's CDR3 is CASSRTKEQFF. CDR3 coding DNA: TGTGCCAGCAGCCGGACCAAGGAGCAGTTCTTC.

This clone was seen a handful of times. The chain has TRBV14 and TRBJ1-2, with 8 nucleotides matching TRBD1. The length of the CDR3 is 15 residues. CDR1 and CDR2 (germline): SGHDN, FVKESK. V shed 1 base and J 4 bases; nucleotides not matched to a gene: 5. The CDR3 is CASSQGQGAAYGYTF. The CDR3 bases are TGTGCCAGCAGCCAAGGGCAGGGGGCGGCCTATGGCTACACCTTC. Full variable domain (rest looked up from reference TRBV14 and TRBJ1-2): EAGVTQFPSHSVIEKGQTVTLRCDPISGHDNLYWYRRVMGKEIKFLLHFVKESKQDESGMPNNRFLAERTGGTYSTLKVQPAELEDSGVYFCASSQGQGAAYGYTFGSGTRLTVV.

CDR3 region: CATSPAQLREQYF. In DNA form, the CDR3 reads TGTGCCACCAGCCCCGCCCAGCTGAGGGAGCAGTACTTC. The chain links TRBV15 to TRBJ2-7, with D uncertain. Germline V gives CDR1 LNHNV, CDR2 YYDKDF (reference sequence). The CDR3 runs 13 residues. Trimming pared 5 bases from V and 7 bases from J, leaving 15 bases between.

This clone has only a few counts. The chain recombines TRBV27 with TRBJ2-3; 7 nucleotides line up with TRBD1. The CDR3 is 15 residues long. Per the germline V gene, CDR1 is MNHEY and CDR2 is SMNVEV (reference sequence). V shed 4 bases and J 0 bases; nucleotides not matched to a gene: 4. The CDR3, as DNA: TGTGCCAGCAGTTCCCGGGACAGAAGCACAGATACGCAGTATTTT. It yields the protein CASSSRDRSTDTQYF.

V usage is TRBV5-1 and J usage is TRBJ2-7; 14 bases are a match to TRBD2. With V trimmed by 3 bases and J by 5 bases, 7 bases remained unmatched. Looked up from germline, CDR1 is SGHRS and CDR2 is YFSETQ. The CDR3 totals 16 residues. CDR3 nucleotides: TGCGCCAGCAGCTCGACTAGCGGGAGGGCCCTCCACGAGCAGTACTTC. This translates into CASSSTSGRALHEQYF.

V is TRBV27 and J is TRBJ2-2, with a weak D call TRBD2 (5 bases). The CDR3 totals 14 residues. V lost 4 bases and J lost 4, with 10 bases in between. Germline assignment: CDR1 MNHEY and CDR2 SMNVEV (reference sequence). The CDR3 protein is CASSSRTVTGELFF. CDR3 coding DNA: TGTGCCAGCAGTTCCCGGACTGTCACCGGGGAGCTGTTTTTT.